The sequence of this T cell receptor beta chain was determined in a study of T cell repertoires in cytomegalovirus infection. Whole-study results and caveats: Across the ex vivo response, the dominant clonotypes were HLA-C-restricted CMV-specific TCR beta clonotypes.

This clonotype was seen repeatedly, ten times or more. Its cognate antigen is unknown. MiXCR, applied by TCRdb to the reads, yields one record per CDR3 protein. The sample has 200,000 or so distinct CDR3 sequences; about 21% are singletons. Trimming at V came to 1 base and at J to 0 bases, leaving 5 bases not matched to a gene. From germline, CDR1 is SEHNR and CDR2 FQNEAQ (reference sequence). The length of the CDR3 is 18 residues. The origin of this receptor is a human donor in good health (CMV status not recorded). Some clones in this sample may be carry-over from other donors' samples. The sample taken for sequencing was PBMCs. The genes are TRBV7-9 and TRBJ2-7, with 14 positions matching TRBD2. DNA of the CDR3: TGTGCCAGCAGCTTAGAGACTAGCGGGAGGGCCGACTCCTACGAGCAGTACTTC. Translated: CASSLETSGRADSYEQYF.